This T cell receptor beta chain appears in the sequencing data of a study of blood T cell repertoires in COVID-19. Profiled with immunoSEQ multiplex PCR; TCRdb holds only in-frame clones, not every one. In the table there are some 400,000 clones, 80% to 90% of which are singletons. Germline values: CDR1 MNHNS, CDR2 SASEGT. This CDR3 comprises 16 residues. The junction had 4 bases not matched to a gene; V was cut back by 4 bases and J by 0 bases. Sequenced input: PBMCs or T cells enriched from blood (not recorded which). The receptor was isolated from a man aged 30-40 years who had recovered from COVID-19. The chain combines TRBV6-1 with TRBJ2-2; 8 nucleotides match TRBD1. Here the CDR3 reads CASSGRGPTNTGELFF. For the CDR3, the DNA is TGTGCCAGCAGTGGCAGGGGGCCTACGAACACCGGGGAGCTGTTTTTT.